Included here is one TCR beta chain sequence, with context. A J-beta primer mix and a sample-barcoded 5' primer were used in a second PCR of about 7 to 12 cycles. TCRdb reanalysed the 5' RACE reads using MiXCR and keeps one entry per CDR3 protein. The table has around 1.1 million distinct CDR3 sequences, 30% to 40% seen once. This specimen belongs to a study of blood T cells in healthy people across ages. Trimming pared 4 bases from V and 9 bases from J, leaving 14 bases between. The CDR3 contains 13 residues. Per the germline V gene, CDR1 is SGHKS and CDR2 is YYEKEE (reference sequence). This rearrangement joins TRBV5-5 to TRBJ2-1; D ambiguous. The sample taken for sequencing was blood. This TCR came from a man between 18 and 35 years old in good health. The CDR3 DNA reads as TGTGCCAGCAGCGTGGTCAGACTGAGTGAGCAGTTCTTC. Protein product: CASSVVRLSEQFF.